This TCR beta chain came from a study of T cells in Graves' hyperthyroidism and ophthalmopathy. Findings and limits, study-wide: Most expanded thyroid clonotypes above 0.001 also appeared in blood.

The junction had 5 bases not matched to a gene; V was cut back by 0 bases and J by 4 bases. This CDR3 is built from 16 residues. Germline-derived CDR1 and CDR2 are MNHEY and SVGAGI. Each patient was aged 18 to 65 and had newly diagnosed hyperthyroidism of under 2 months' duration. Fresh 10 ml peripheral blood yielded PBMCs. Amplified regions were TCR beta CDR3 sequences from RNA transcripts. First-round RT-PCR with HTBI primers amplified the TCR CDR3 region. TCRdb used MiXCR to reprocess the multiplex PCR reads, holding one entry per CDR3 protein. The repertoire holds approximately 720,000 distinct CDR3 sequences, with roughly a sixth as singletons. On this clonotype: Its antigen is not known.

Sequenced input: blood. The V and J genes are TRBV6-5 and TRBJ1-4, with 7 bases matching TRBD1. This receptor was taken from a woman aged 45-65 years with Graves' hyperthyroidism that later progressed to Graves' ophthalmopathy. CDR3 amino acids: CASSYSGGMDNEKLFF. CDR3 nucleotides: TGTGCCAGCAGTTACTCAGGGGGCATGGATAATGAAAAACTGTTTTTT.